This T cell receptor beta chain was captured by sequencing in a study of OX40 agonist ivuxolimab in advanced cancers. Across the study: The drug used for patients, ivuxolimab, was an agonistic anti-OX40 (CD134) antibody. Across the patients, intravenous ivuxolimab was delivered every 2 weeks at 0.01 to 10 mg/kg. General observations from the study: At 0.1 to 3.0 mg/kg and by week 6, CD4+ and CD8+ T cells in the blood had expanded clonally.

Concerning this clone itself: Its target is unknown.

Trimming cost V 4 bases and J 0 bases; bases outside gene matches: 17. This CDR3 is 19 amino acids long. CDR1 and CDR2 from the germline V gene are SGHAT and FQNNGV. Method: immunoSEQ multiplex PCR; TCRdb's copy keeps in-frame clones and lacks some. This table holds over 80,000 clones, around 78% found once. The receptor was isolated from an adult with an advanced solid tumor such as melanoma, head and neck, liver or kidney cancer. This specimen was CD4+ or CD8+ T cells sorted from blood, taken in a trial of the OX40 agonist ivuxolimab. The chain couples TRBV11-2 to TRBJ1-1; TRBD1 matches at 7 bases. CDR3 amino acids: CASSSKMKWTGDMNTEAFF. In DNA, the CDR3 is TGTGCCAGCAGCTCGAAAATGAAGTGGACAGGAGACATGAACACTGAAGCTTTCTTT.